The 2 T cell receptor beta chains given below trace back to one sample, sequenced in a study of T cell responses to AZD1222 COVID-19 vaccine. Produced via immunoSEQ multiplex PCR; TCRdb's table is partial and in-frame only. The sample shows 95,000 to 110,000 clones, 90% to 95% of them seen only once. The material sequenced was peripheral blood, taken on day 0 of AZD1222 vaccination. Source of these receptors: an adult in good health.

The chain is built from TRBV9 and TRBJ2-6; TRBD2 is a possible D gene (6 bases). This CDR3 region has 15 residues. The germline V gene has CDR1 SGDLS and CDR2 YYNGEE. V was shortened by 7 bases and J by 16 bases, with 27 bases between the two germline ends. Here the CDR3 DNA reads TGTGCCAGCTCCTCCGGGGGAGGCCGTCCTGACAGACTGACTTTC. As protein: CASSSGGGRPDRLTF.

This clone was seen just once. The rearrangement joins TRBV29-1 to TRBJ2-7; TRBD2 matches at 10 bases. Looked up from germline, CDR1 is SQVTM and CDR2 is ANQGSEA. The ends lost 5 bases at V and 3 bases at J; junction bases unmatched: 1. CDR3 length: 12 residues. The CDR3: CSVSSGSYEQYF. In DNA form, the CDR3 reads TGCAGCGTTTCTAGCGGGAGCTACGAGCAGTACTTC.